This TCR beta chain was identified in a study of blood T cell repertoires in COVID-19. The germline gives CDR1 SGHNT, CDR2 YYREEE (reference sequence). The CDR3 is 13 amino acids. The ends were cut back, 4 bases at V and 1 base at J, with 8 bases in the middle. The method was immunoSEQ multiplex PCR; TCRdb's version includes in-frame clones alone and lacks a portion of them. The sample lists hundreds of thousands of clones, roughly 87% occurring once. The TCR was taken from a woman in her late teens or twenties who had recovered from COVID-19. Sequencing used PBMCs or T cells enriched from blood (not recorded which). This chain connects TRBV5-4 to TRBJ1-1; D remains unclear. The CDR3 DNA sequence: TGTGCCAGCAGCGCGGTCGCGAACACTGAAGCTTTCTTT. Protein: CASSAVANTEAFF.